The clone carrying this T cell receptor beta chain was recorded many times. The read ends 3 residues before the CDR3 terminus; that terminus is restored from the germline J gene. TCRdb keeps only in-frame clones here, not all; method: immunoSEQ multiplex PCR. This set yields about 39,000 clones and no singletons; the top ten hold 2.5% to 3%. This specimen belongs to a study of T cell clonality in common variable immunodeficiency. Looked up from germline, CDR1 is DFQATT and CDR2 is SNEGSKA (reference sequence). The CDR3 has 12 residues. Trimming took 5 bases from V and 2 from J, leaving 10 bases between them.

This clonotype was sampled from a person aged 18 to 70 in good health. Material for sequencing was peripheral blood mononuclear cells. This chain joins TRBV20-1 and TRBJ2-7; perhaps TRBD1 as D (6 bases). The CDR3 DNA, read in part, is TGCAGTGCTGACAGGTACACCTACGAG. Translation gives CSADRYTYE. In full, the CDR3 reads CSADRYTYEQYF.